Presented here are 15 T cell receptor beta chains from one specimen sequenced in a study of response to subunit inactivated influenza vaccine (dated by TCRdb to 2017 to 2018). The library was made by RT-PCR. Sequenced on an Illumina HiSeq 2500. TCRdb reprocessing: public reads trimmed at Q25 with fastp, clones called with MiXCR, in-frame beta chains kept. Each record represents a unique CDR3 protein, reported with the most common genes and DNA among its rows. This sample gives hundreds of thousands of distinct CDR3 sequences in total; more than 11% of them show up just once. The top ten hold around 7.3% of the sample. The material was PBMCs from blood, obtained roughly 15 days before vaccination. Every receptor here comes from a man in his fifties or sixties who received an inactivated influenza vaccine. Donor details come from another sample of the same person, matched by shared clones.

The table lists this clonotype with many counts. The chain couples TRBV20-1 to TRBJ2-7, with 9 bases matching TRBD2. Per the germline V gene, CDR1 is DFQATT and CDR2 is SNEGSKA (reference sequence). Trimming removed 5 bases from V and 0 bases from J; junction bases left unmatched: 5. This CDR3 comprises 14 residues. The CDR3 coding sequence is TGCAGTGCTCCCCGGACTAGCGCCTCCTACGAGCAGTACTTC. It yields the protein CSAPRTSASYEQYF.

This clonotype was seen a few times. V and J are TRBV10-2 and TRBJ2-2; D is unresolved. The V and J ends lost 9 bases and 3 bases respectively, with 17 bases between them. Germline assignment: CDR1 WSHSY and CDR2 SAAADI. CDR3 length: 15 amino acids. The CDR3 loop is CARRDSSRDTGELFF. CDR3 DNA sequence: TGCGCCAGGAGAGATTCCTCAAGGGACACCGGGGAGCTGTTTTTT.

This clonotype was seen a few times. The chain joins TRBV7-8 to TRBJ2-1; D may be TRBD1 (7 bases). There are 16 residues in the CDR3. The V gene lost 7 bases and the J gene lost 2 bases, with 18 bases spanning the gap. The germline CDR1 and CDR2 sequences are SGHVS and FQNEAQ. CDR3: CASTEVGGGAYNEQFF. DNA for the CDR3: TGTGCCAGCACGGAAGTCGGAGGGGGCGCCTACAATGAGCAGTTCTTC.

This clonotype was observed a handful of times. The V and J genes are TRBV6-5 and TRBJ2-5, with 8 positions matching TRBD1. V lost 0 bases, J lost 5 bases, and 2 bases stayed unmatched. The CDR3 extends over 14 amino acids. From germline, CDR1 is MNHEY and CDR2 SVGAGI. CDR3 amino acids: CASSYSTGAETQYF. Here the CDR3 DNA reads TGTGCCAGCAGTTACTCGACAGGGGCGGAGACCCAGTACTTC.

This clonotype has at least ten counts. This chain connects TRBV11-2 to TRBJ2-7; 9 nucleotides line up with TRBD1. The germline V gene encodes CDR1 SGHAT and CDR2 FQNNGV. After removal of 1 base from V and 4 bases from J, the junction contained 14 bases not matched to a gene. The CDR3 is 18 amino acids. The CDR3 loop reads CASSLVGTGSTFDYEQYF. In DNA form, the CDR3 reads TGTGCCAGCAGCTTAGTTGGGACAGGGTCCACTTTTGATTACGAGCAGTACTTC.

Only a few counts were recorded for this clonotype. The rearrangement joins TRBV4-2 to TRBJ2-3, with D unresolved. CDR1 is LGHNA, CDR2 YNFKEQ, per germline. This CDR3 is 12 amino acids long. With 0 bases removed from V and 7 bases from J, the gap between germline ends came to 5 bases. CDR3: CASSQEGNTQYF. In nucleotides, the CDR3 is TGTGCCAGCAGCCAAGAGGGTAATACGCAGTATTTT.

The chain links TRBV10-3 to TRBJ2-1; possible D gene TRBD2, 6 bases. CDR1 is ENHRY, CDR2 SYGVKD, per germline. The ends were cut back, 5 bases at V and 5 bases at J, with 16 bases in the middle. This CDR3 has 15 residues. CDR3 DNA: TGTGCCATCAGTCGAGAAGCGGGTCCCAACAATGAGCAGTTCTTC. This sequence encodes CAISREAGPNNEQFF.

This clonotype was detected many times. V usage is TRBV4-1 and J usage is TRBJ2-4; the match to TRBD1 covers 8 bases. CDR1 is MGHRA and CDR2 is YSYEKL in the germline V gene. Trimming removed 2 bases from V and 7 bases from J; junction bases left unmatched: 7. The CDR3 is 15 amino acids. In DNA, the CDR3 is TGCGCCAGCAGCCAAAGACAGGGGATTTTGAACATTCAGTACTTC. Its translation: CASSQRQGILNIQYF.

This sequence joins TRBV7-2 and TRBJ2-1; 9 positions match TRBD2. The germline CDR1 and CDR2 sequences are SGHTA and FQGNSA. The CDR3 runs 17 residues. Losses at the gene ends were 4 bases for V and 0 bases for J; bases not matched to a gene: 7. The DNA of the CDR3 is TGTGCCAGCAGCTCGGGGGTAGCGGGAGACTCCTACAATGAGCAGTTCTTC. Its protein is CASSSGVAGDSYNEQFF. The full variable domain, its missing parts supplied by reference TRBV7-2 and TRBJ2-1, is GAGVSQSPSNKVTEKGKDVELRCDPISGHTALYWYRQSLGQGLEFLIYFQGNSAPDKSGLPSDRFSAERTGGSVSTLTIQRTQQEDSAVYLCASSSGVAGDSYNEQFFGPGTRLTVL.

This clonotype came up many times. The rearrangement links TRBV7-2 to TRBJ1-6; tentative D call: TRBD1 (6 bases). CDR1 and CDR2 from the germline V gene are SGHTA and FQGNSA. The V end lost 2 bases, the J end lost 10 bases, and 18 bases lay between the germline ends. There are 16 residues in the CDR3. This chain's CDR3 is CASSLLARGAKSPLHF. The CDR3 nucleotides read TGTGCCAGCAGCTTATTGGCTCGGGGGGCTAAGTCACCCCTCCACTTT.

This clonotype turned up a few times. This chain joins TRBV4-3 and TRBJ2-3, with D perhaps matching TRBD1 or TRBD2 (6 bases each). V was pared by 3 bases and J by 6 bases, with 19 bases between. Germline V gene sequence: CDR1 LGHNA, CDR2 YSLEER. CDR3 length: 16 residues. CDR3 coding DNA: TGCGCCAGCAGCCAGATGGGGGGCGTACAATGGGATACGCAGTATTTT. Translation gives CASSQMGGVQWDTQYF.

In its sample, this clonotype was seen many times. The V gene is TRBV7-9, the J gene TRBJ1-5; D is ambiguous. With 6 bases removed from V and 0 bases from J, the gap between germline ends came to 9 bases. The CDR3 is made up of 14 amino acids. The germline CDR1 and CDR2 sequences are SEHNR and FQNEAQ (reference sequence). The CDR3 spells CASSSEGSNQPQHF. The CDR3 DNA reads TGTGCCAGCAGTTCAGAGGGTAGCAATCAGCCCCAGCATTTT.

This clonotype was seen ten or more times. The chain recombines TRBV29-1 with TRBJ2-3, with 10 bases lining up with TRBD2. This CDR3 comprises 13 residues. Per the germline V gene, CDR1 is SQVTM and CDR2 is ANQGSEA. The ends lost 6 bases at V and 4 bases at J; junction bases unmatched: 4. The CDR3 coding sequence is TGCAGCGTAGCGGGAGGGCCCTCAGATACGCAGTATTTT. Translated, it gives CSVAGGPSDTQYF.

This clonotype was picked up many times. CDR3 coding DNA: TGTGCCAGCAGCCAAGAACAGGGAAGCACAGATACGCAGTATTTT. Its translation: CASSQEQGSTDTQYF. V usage is TRBV4-2 and J usage is TRBJ2-3; perhaps TRBD1 as D (6 bases). Trimming took off 0 bases at V and 0 bases at J, with 7 bases between the two ends. This CDR3 is built from 15 residues. CDR1 is LGHNA, CDR2 YNFKEQ, per germline.

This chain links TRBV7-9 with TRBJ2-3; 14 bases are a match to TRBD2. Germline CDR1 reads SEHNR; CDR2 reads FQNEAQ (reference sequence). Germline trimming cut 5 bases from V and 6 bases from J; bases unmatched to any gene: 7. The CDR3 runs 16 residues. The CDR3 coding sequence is TGTGCCAGCAGCCCTTGGGGACTAGCGGGAGAGGATACGCAGTATTTT. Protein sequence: CASSPWGLAGEDTQYF.